Following are 27 T cell receptor beta chains from one sample sequenced in a study of shared clonotypes between healthy human individuals. Sequenced by immunoSEQ multiplex PCR; TCRdb stores in-frame clones only, minus some. The table has 900,000 to 1,200,000 clones, approximately 80% seen once. Sequencing was performed on memory CD4+ T cells from PBMCs. Subset given: CD45RA-negative fraction. These receptors all come from a man between 18 and 29 years old in good health. Some clones in this sample may be carry-over from other donors' samples.

The rearrangement joins TRBV5-1 to TRBJ2-1; D is uncertain. The CDR3 has 16 residues. Trimming left V 0 bases short and J 0 bases short, with 10 bases between. Germline V gene lookup returns CDR1 SGHRS and CDR2 YFSETQ. In nucleotides, the CDR3 is TGCGCCAGCAGCTTGGCCCCACCAGCCTCCTACAATGAGCAGTTCTTC. This encodes CASSLAPPASYNEQFF.

This chain connects TRBV6-6 to TRBJ1-5, with TRBD1 identical over 8 bases. V dropped 9 bases and J dropped 1; count of bases not matched to a gene: 11. Germline V gene sequence: CDR1 MNHNY, CDR2 SVGAGI (reference sequence). CDR3 size: 16 residues. In nucleotides, the CDR3 is TGTGCCAGTGTTGGTGCACAGGGGGTGAGCAATCAGCCCCAGCATTTT. Residues: CASVGAQGVSNQPQHF.

This clone showed up just a few times. The V call is TRBV9, the J call TRBJ2-1; 10 nucleotides match TRBD2. There are 14 residues in the CDR3. V trimming: 4 bases; J trimming: 8 bases; junction bases outside the gene matches: 6. The V gene's germline CDR1 is SGDLS and CDR2 YYNGEE. For the CDR3, the DNA is TGTGCCAGCAGCTCTACCGGGACTAGCGATGAGCAGTTCTTC. Residues: CASSSTGTSDEQFF.

The chain is built from TRBV7-2 and TRBJ2-7, with 7 nucleotides matching TRBD2. V shed 2 bases, J shed 5 bases, and the junction held 6 bases outside the gene matches. Germline V gives CDR1 SGHTA, CDR2 FQGNSA. The length of the CDR3 is 14 residues. Here the CDR3 DNA reads TGTGCCAGCAGCTTATTTTGGGGGGGAGACGAGCAGTACTTC. This codes for CASSLFWGGDEQYF.

This chain connects TRBV7-2 to TRBJ2-3; 7 nucleotides line up with TRBD1. The V gene's germline CDR1 is SGHTA and CDR2 FQGNSA. V gave up 7 bases and J gave up 2 bases; unmatched junction bases: 6. The CDR3 is made up of 14 amino acids. This CDR3 is CASTPGQHTDTQYF. The CDR3 DNA reads as TGTGCCAGCACCCCGGGACAGCACACAGATACGCAGTATTTT. Using reference TRBV7-2 and TRBJ2-3 for the parts outside the CDR3, the full variable domain is GAGVSQSPSNKVTEKGKDVELRCDPISGHTALYWYRQSLGQGLEFLIYFQGNSAPDKSGLPSDRFSAERTGGSVSTLTIQRTQQEDSAVYLCASTPGQHTDTQYFGPGTRLTVL.

The gene calls are TRBV29-1 and TRBJ2-5, with 8 nucleotides matching TRBD1. CDR3 length equals 17 residues. Germline lookup yields CDR1 SQVTM and CDR2 ANQGSEA. The trim removed 6 bases at V and 1 base at J, leaving 16 bases unmatched. The CDR3 sequence is CSVAPYPGQGVQETQYF. The DNA of the CDR3 is TGCAGCGTCGCGCCCTACCCCGGACAGGGAGTCCAAGAGACCCAGTACTTC. The entire variable domain, with the rest obtained from reference TRBV29-1 and TRBJ2-5, is as follows: SAVISQKPSRDICQRGTSLTIQCQVDSQVTMMFWYRQQPGQSLTLIATANQGSEATYESGFVIDKFPISRPNLTFSTLTVSNMSPEDSSIYLCSVAPYPGQGVQETQYFGPGTRLLVL.

The J gene is TRBJ2-7, the V gene TRBV18; the match to TRBD2 covers 10 bases. Germline CDR1 reads KGHSH; CDR2 reads LQKENI. J was trimmed by 7 bases and V by 3 bases; bases with no gene match: 9. This CDR3 has 15 residues. CDR3: CASSPNRLAGAEQYF. CDR3 in DNA: TGTGCCAGCTCACCCAACAGACTAGCGGGCGCGGAGCAGTACTTC.

The V gene is TRBV1, the J gene TRBJ2-5; TRBD1 is taken as the D call from the table, unchecked against the DNA. TRBV1 is noted as a pseudogene. The CDR3 runs to 14 residues. The CDR3 loop is CTSRSRDSQETQYF. As DNA, the CDR3 is TGCACCAGCAGATCGAGGGACAGCCAAGAGACCCAGTACTTC.

The rearrangement links TRBV9 to TRBJ2-3; D uncertain. The CDR3 has 14 residues. Germline V gene lookup returns CDR1 SGDLS and CDR2 YYNGEE. V gave up 4 bases and J gave up 2 bases, with 11 bases separating them. The CDR3 region has the DNA TGTGCCAGCAGCCCCTTAGTGGTCACAGATACGCAGTATTTT. It yields the protein CASSPLVVTDTQYF.

As regards this clone: The same CDR3 also results from other DNA sequences found in this sample. The genes are TRBV6-1 and TRBJ2-7; D is possibly TRBD1 (5 bases). V was cut by 3 bases and J by 6 bases, with 9 bases left in between. The V gene's germline CDR1 is MNHNS and CDR2 SASEGT. The CDR3 is 12 amino acids. The CDR3 here is CASSEVRGEQYF. CDR3 sequence (DNA): TGTGCCAGCAGTGAGGTTAGGGGCGAGCAGTACTTC.

V gene TRBV15 combines with J gene TRBJ2-5; tentative D call: TRBD2 (5 bases). V dropped 2 bases and J dropped 4 bases, with 14 bases sitting between them. Germline V gene data show CDR1 as LNHNV and CDR2 as YYDKDF (reference sequence). The CDR3 has 15 residues. CDR3 nucleotide sequence: TGTGCCACCAGCAGATTGACGGGGATTGGAGAGACCCAGTACTTC. Translated: CATSRLTGIGETQYF.

The chain links TRBV19 to TRBJ2-3; D remains ambiguous. With 10 bases removed from V and 4 bases from J, the gap between germline ends came to 15 bases. CDR3 length: 13 amino acids. Per the germline V gene, CDR1 is LNHDA and CDR2 is SQIVND (reference sequence). The CDR3 coding sequence is TGTGCCACCTACGCGAAGGTGTCAGATACGCAGTATTTT. It specifies CATYAKVSDTQYF.

This clone was observed a single time. The rearrangement joins TRBV28 to TRBJ2-7; tentative D call: TRBD1 (6 bases). The CDR3 consists of 12 residues. Germline loops: CDR1 MDHEN, CDR2 SYDVKM. The V and J ends lost 5 bases and 3 bases respectively, with 8 bases between them. The CDR3 region has the DNA TGTGCCAGCAGTCAGACAGGCTACGAGCAGTACTTC. This sequence encodes CASSQTGYEQYF.

A note on this clone: This CDR3 is also generated by other DNA sequences in the sample. The chain is built from TRBV5-1 and TRBJ1-1; a weak D match, TRBD1 (6 bases). CDR1 and CDR2 from the germline V gene are SGHRS and YFSETQ. Trimming pared 0 bases from V and 3 bases from J, leaving 9 bases between. The CDR3 contains 14 residues. The CDR3 reads CASSLGQGYTEAFF. The CDR3 DNA follows: TGCGCCAGCAGCTTGGGTCAGGGGTACACTGAAGCTTTCTTT.

The gene calls are TRBV28 and TRBJ2-2; perhaps TRBD1 as D (5 bases). Trimming pared 4 bases from V and 3 bases from J, leaving 9 bases between. This CDR3 has 14 residues. Germline CDR1 and CDR2: MDHEN and SYDVKM. The CDR3 nucleotides are TGTGCCAGCAGTTCAAGGGGTTACACCGGGGAGCTGTTTTTT. Translation: CASSSRGYTGELFF.

The V and J genes are TRBV30 and TRBJ2-7; weak D call: TRBD1 (6 bases). This CDR3 is built from 13 residues. The V gene's germline CDR1 is GTSNPN and CDR2 SVGIG (reference sequence). The V and J ends lost 5 bases and 9 bases respectively, with 20 bases between them. For the CDR3, the DNA is TGTGCCTGGGCTCCGGGCTCATTAGGGGGGCAGTACTTC. This encodes CAWAPGSLGGQYF.

The chain combines TRBV2 with TRBJ1-4; D gene uncertain. The germline V gene has CDR1 SNHLY and CDR2 FYNNEI. V dropped 3 bases and J dropped 7 bases, with 6 bases sitting between them. The CDR3 consists of 12 residues. CDR3 amino acids: CASSEFSEKLFF. In DNA form, the CDR3 reads TGTGCCAGCAGTGAGTTCAGTGAAAAACTGTTTTTT.

This rearrangement joins TRBV11-2 to TRBJ2-7; the match to TRBD2 covers 14 bases. The CDR3 has 17 amino acids. The germline CDR1 and CDR2 sequences are SGHAT and FQNNGV. With 4 bases clipped from V and 7 bases from J, the junction kept 12 bases outside the gene matches. The DNA for the CDR3 is TGTGCCAGCAGCTCAGGGAAGGGACTAGCGGGAGTGAGAGAGCAGTACTTC. Translated: CASSSGKGLAGVREQYF.

This clone occurred a few times. V is TRBV9 and J is TRBJ1-3, with D perhaps matching TRBD1 (5 bases). V lost 3 bases to trimming and J lost 3 bases, with 19 bases between them. CDR3 length: 17 residues. Germline CDR1 and CDR2: SGDLS and YYNGEE. CDR3 nucleotides: TGTGCCAGCAGCGGCCGATGGACGCCGGGGGTTGGAAACACCATATATTTT. Encoded protein: CASSGRWTPGVGNTIYF. Based on the CDR3 plus reference TRBV9 and TRBJ1-3, the full variable domain is DSGVTQTPKHLITATGQRVTLRCSPRSGDLSVYWYQQSLDQGLQFLIQYYNGEERAKGNILERFSAQQFPDLHSELNLSSLELGDSALYFCASSGRWTPGVGNTIYFGEGSWLTVV.

The chain joins TRBV23-1 to TRBJ2-1; 10 nucleotides agree with TRBD2. TRBV23-1 falls under the ORF class, with uncertain function. With 2 bases clipped from V and 6 bases from J, the junction kept 10 bases outside the gene matches. This CDR3 contains 17 residues. This CDR3 is CASSQPPTSGTFNEQFF. The DNA for the CDR3 is TGCGCCAGCAGTCAACCCCCAACTAGCGGGACCTTCAATGAGCAGTTCTTC.

V is TRBV28 and J is TRBJ2-7; 12 nucleotides line up with TRBD2. The CDR3 runs 16 residues. Germline lookup yields CDR1 MDHEN and CDR2 SYDVKM. The J segment lost 0 bases and the V segment lost 8 bases, leaving 8 bases of the junction unmatched. CDR3 region: CASVASGRASSYEQYF. CDR3 bases: TGTGCCAGCGTGGCTAGCGGGAGGGCGAGCTCCTACGAGCAGTACTTC.

V and J are TRBV30 and TRBJ1-5; D may be TRBD1 (5 bases). V lost 5 bases and J lost 7, with 15 bases in between. This CDR3 is 13 amino acids long. Germline-derived CDR1 and CDR2 are GTSNPN and SVGIG (reference sequence). The CDR3 DNA reads as TGTGCCTGGGGCGAACAGGTGGGCCAGCCCCAGCATTTT. Protein sequence: CAWGEQVGQPQHF.

The V call is TRBV29-1, the J call TRBJ1-1, with D hard to call. Germline V gene sequence: CDR1 SQVTM, CDR2 ANQGSEA. This CDR3 contains 14 residues. V lost 4 bases and J 2 bases, leaving 14 bases between the germline ends. CDR3 protein: CSVGVMLGNTEAFF. DNA of the CDR3: TGCAGCGTTGGAGTGATGCTGGGTAACACTGAAGCTTTCTTT.

The V call is TRBV28, the J call TRBJ2-1, with 12 bases aligning to TRBD2. Trimming cost V 3 bases and J 6 bases; bases outside gene matches: 6. The CDR3 loop spans 16 amino acids. CDR1 MDHEN and CDR2 SYDVKM come from the germline V gene. CDR3 loop: CASSLPGLAGLNEQFF. For the CDR3, the DNA is TGTGCCAGCAGTTTGCCGGGACTAGCGGGTCTCAATGAGCAGTTCTTC.

This clone was observed once. It is likely a read error: a sequence one base away is far more abundant. The sample contains more than one DNA sequence encoding this CDR3. The chain carries TRBV18 and TRBJ2-3; no firm D call. CDR1 is KGHSH and CDR2 is LQKENI in the germline V gene. Trimming stripped 6 bases from V and 0 bases from J, with 4 bases between. The CDR3 is made up of 12 amino acids. The CDR3 region has the DNA TGTGCCAGCTCCCCCAGCACAGATACGCAGTATTTT. This translates into CASSPSTDTQYF.

J is TRBJ2-7 and V is TRBV7-2; D is unresolved. CDR1 and CDR2 (germline): SGHTA, FQGNSA. The germline V and J ends were trimmed by 3 bases and 1 base, with 10 bases remaining between them. CDR3 size: 14 residues. The CDR3 loop is CASSFSSDSYEQYF. CDR3 coding DNA: TGTGCCAGCAGCTTTAGTTCAGATTCCTACGAGCAGTACTTC.

This clone occurred a few times. The chain has TRBV5-1 and TRBJ2-5; 11 bases match TRBD2. Germline V gives CDR1 SGHRS, CDR2 YFSETQ. The CDR3 has 15 amino acids. V dropped 0 bases and J dropped 5; count of bases not matched to a gene: 3. CDR3 residues: CASSLAPSGRETQYF. The CDR3 DNA follows: TGCGCCAGCAGCTTGGCGCCTAGCGGGAGGGAGACCCAGTACTTC.